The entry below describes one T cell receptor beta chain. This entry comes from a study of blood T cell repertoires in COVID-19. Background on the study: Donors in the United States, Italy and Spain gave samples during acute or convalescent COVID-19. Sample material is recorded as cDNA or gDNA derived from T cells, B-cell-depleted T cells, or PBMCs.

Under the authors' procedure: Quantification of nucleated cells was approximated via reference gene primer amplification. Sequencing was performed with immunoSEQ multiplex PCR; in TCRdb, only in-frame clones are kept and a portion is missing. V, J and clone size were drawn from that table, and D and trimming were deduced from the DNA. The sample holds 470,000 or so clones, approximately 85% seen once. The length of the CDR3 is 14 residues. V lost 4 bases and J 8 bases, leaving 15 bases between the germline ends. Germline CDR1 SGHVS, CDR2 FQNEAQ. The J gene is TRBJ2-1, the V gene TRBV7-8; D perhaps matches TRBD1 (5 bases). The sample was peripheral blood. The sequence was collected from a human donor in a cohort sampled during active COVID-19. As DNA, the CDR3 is TGTGCCAGCAGCTACCAGGGTTTGACCGATGAGCAGTTCTTC. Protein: CASSYQGLTDEQFF.